This T cell receptor (beta chain) originates from a study of CD8 T cells in Susac syndrome. The overall study: At blood draw, Susac syndrome patients were therapy-naive, on corticosteroids, or on intravenous immunoglobulin alone.

General study results and limits: Expansion of clones was not seen in the CD4+ T cell repertoires of Susac syndrome.

TCR beta was sequenced from blood CD8+ and CD4+ T cells. TEMRA cells were enriched by FACS, and CD4+ and CD8+ T cells were negatively isolated. CDR3 length: 15 residues. Per the germline V gene, CDR1 is DFQATT and CDR2 is SNEGSKA (reference sequence). Trimming took 0 bases from V and 0 from J, leaving 12 bases between them. Details on this clonotype: The antigen is unknown.

Reverse transcription used about 0.45 to 1 ug RNA and random hexamers. TCRdb called the immunoSEQ multiplex PCR reads again in MiXCR, with one record for every CDR3 protein. This table holds over 150,000 distinct CDR3 sequences, roughly 94% found once. The chain recombines TRBV20-1 with TRBJ2-7, with D possibly being TRBD2 (6 bases). The source is a human donor with Susac syndrome. Specimen: CD4+ T cells from PBMCs. The chain's CDR3 is CSARDGTGSSYEQYF. As DNA, the CDR3 is TGCAGTGCTAGAGATGGGACCGGGAGCTCCTACGAGCAGTACTTC.